This is a list of T cell receptor beta chains from one sample in a study of immune cell composition in non-small cell lung cancer. Profiling relied on immunoSEQ multiplex PCR, and the TCRdb table lists in-frame clones only, not all of them. The sample includes about 3,100 clones, 78% of them seen just once. The sequenced sample was non-adjacent lung tissue. The receptors derive from a human donor with non-small cell lung cancer. The donor label of this sample is uncertain. CDR3s include the opening cysteine and the closing phenylalanine or tryptophan. Each record gives: clone size, J gene, V gene, D gene, CDR3 DNA, CDR3 protein. D genes are given only for firm matches. Part of the rows lack a size; the others show once, few, many or a class for expanded clones.

clone_size: -; j_call: TRBJ2-7; v_call: TRBV29-1; d_call: TRBD1; cdr3_nt: TGCAGCGTTGGGGCCGGGAACAGGGGCTACGAGCAGTACTTC; cdr3_aa: CSVGAGNRGYEQYF
clone_size: few; j_call: TRBJ2-1; v_call: TRBV6-4; d_call: TRBD2; cdr3_nt: TGTGCCAGCAGCCCGGGACTAGCGGGGTACAATGAGCAGTTCTTC; cdr3_aa: CASSPGLAGYNEQFF
clone_size: medium-sized; j_call: TRBJ2-2; v_call: TRBV29-1; d_call: TRBD1; cdr3_nt: TGCAGCGGAACACAGGGGACCGGGGAGCTGTTTTTT; cdr3_aa: CSGTQGTGELFF
clone_size: -; j_call: TRBJ2-1; v_call: TRBV28; d_call: TRBD2; cdr3_nt: TGTGCCAGCAGTTTAGGGGCTAGCGGGAGGGTTTACAATGAGCAGTTCTTC; cdr3_aa: CASSLGASGRVYNEQFF
clone_size: -; j_call: TRBJ2-6; v_call: TRBV5-6; d_call: -; cdr3_nt: TGTGCCAGCAGCAACGGACTGTCCTCTGGGGCCAACGTCCTGACTTTC; cdr3_aa: CASSNGLSSGANVLTF
clone_size: -; j_call: TRBJ2-1; v_call: TRBV2; d_call: TRBD2; cdr3_nt: TGTGCCAGCAGTGATTTAGCGGGGTTCAATGAGCAGTTCTTC; cdr3_aa: CASSDLAGFNEQFF
clone_size: -; j_call: TRBJ1-1; v_call: TRBV6-1; d_call: TRBD1; cdr3_nt: TGTGCCACGGGACAGGGAGAGAACACTGAAGCTTTCTTT; cdr3_aa: CATGQGENTEAFF
clone_size: -; j_call: TRBJ1-2; v_call: TRBV6-5; d_call: -; cdr3_nt: TGTGCCAGCAAACCCGGGACAACTAACTATGGCTACACCTTC; cdr3_aa: CASKPGTTNYGYTF
clone_size: -; j_call: TRBJ2-1; v_call: TRBV28; d_call: -; cdr3_nt: TGTGCCAGCAGTTTGGGGGCGGATGAGCAGTTCTTC; cdr3_aa: CASSLGADEQFF
clone_size: few; j_call: TRBJ2-3; v_call: TRBV4-3; d_call: TRBD1; cdr3_nt: TGCGCCAGCAGCCAAGATACCGACAGGGGGGTGAGAGATACGCAGTATTTT; cdr3_aa: CASSQDTDRGVRDTQYF
clone_size: -; j_call: TRBJ2-3; v_call: TRBV10-2; d_call: -; cdr3_nt: TGCGCCAGCAGGCCGGGGACAGATACGCAGTATTTT; cdr3_aa: CASRPGTDTQYF
clone_size: -; j_call: TRBJ1-2; v_call: TRBV28; d_call: -; cdr3_nt: TGTGCCAGCAGTCCAATATTCACGGGTGATTATGGCTACACCTTC; cdr3_aa: CASSPIFTGDYGYTF
clone_size: once; j_call: TRBJ2-7; v_call: TRBV19; d_call: -; cdr3_nt: TGTGCCAGTAGTATGAAGGGGACACCGCTCTACGAGCAGTACTTC; cdr3_aa: CASSMKGTPLYEQYF
clone_size: -; j_call: TRBJ2-2; v_call: TRBV19; d_call: -; cdr3_nt: TGTGTCTCAACACCGGGACAGAACACCGGGGAGCTGTTTTTT; cdr3_aa: CVSTPGQNTGELFF
clone_size: -; j_call: TRBJ2-3; v_call: TRBV5-4; d_call: TRBD1; cdr3_nt: TGTGCCAGCAGCTTGGCATCGGACAGGGGTAGAGATACGCAGTATTTT; cdr3_aa: CASSLASDRGRDTQYF
clone_size: -; j_call: TRBJ2-2; v_call: TRBV5-1; d_call: -; cdr3_nt: TGCGCCAGCAGCTCAGCCCAGGGGCTTGGCACCGGGGAGCTGTTTTTT; cdr3_aa: CASSSAQGLGTGELFF
clone_size: -; j_call: TRBJ1-5; v_call: TRBV5-6; d_call: TRBD1; cdr3_nt: TGTGCCAGCAGCACTCAAGGACAGGGGTGGAATCAGCCCCAGCATTTT; cdr3_aa: CASSTQGQGWNQPQHF
clone_size: -; j_call: TRBJ2-2; v_call: TRBV7-2; d_call: TRBD1; cdr3_nt: TGTGCCAGCAGCTTAAGTAATCGACAGGGGAACACCGGGGAGCTGTTTTTT; cdr3_aa: CASSLSNRQGNTGELFF
clone_size: -; j_call: TRBJ2-2; v_call: TRBV7-2; d_call: TRBD2; cdr3_nt: TGTGCCAGCAGCTTAAGCGAGGGACTAGCGGGTTACAACGGGGAGCTGTTTTTT; cdr3_aa: CASSLSEGLAGYNGELFF
clone_size: -; j_call: TRBJ2-5; v_call: TRBV29-1; d_call: TRBD2; cdr3_nt: TGCAGCGCCGACCCTCTAGTGGGGGGGGAGACCCAGTACTTC; cdr3_aa: CSADPLVGGETQYF
clone_size: large; j_call: TRBJ2-2; v_call: TRBV7-8; d_call: TRBD2; cdr3_nt: TGTGCCAGCAGCCGCTCGGGAGGCTCCGCCGGGGAGCTGTTTTTT; cdr3_aa: CASSRSGGSAGELFF
clone_size: few; j_call: TRBJ2-3; v_call: TRBV5-6; d_call: TRBD1; cdr3_nt: TGTGCCAGCAGCCCCCCTGGACAGGGTTGGACAGATACGCAGTATTTT; cdr3_aa: CASSPPGQGWTDTQYF
clone_size: -; j_call: TRBJ1-5; v_call: TRBV6-1; d_call: -; cdr3_nt: TGTGCCAGCAGTGAAAGTTTCAGCGGCAGGATAATTAGCAATCAGCCCCAGCATTTT; cdr3_aa: CASSESFSGRIISNQPQHF